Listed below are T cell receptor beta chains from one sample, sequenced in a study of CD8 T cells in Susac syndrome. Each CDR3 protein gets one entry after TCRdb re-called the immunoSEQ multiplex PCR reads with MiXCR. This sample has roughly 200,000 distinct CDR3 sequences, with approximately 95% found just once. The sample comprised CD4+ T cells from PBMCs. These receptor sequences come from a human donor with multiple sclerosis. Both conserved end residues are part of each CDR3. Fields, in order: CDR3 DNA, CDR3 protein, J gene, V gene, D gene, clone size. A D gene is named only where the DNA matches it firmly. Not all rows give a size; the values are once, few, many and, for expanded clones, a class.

DNA: TGTGCCAGCAGCGCGCAAACGGAGAACACTGAAGCTTTCTTT
CDR3: CASSAQTENTEAFF
J: TRBJ1-1
V: TRBV9
D: NA
size: NA

DNA: TGTGCCAGCAGGTCCCCCGGAGAGACCCAGTACTTC
CDR3: CASRSPGETQYF
J: TRBJ2-5
V: TRBV2
D: NA
size: NA

DNA: TGTGCCAGCAGTTTGACGGGACTTGCTGCTCCCGAGCAGTACTTC
CDR3: CASSLTGLAAPEQYF
J: TRBJ2-7
V: TRBV28
D: NA
size: NA

DNA: TGTGCCAGCAGCCAGGGGGGCCGGGACACAGATACGCAGTATTTT
CDR3: CASSQGGRDTDTQYF
J: TRBJ2-3
V: TRBV4-2
D: NA
size: few

DNA: TGTGCCAGCAGTGAAGGACGAGGTACTGTGCAGTATTTT
CDR3: CASSEGRGTVQYF
J: TRBJ2-3
V: TRBV2
D: NA
size: once

DNA: TGCAGTGCTTACTACGCCCAGGGGATTTCCGATTCACCCCTCCACTTT
CDR3: CSAYYAQGISDSPLHF
J: TRBJ1-6
V: TRBV20-1
D: NA
size: NA

DNA: TGTGCCAGTAGTATTCGCTTGGGAGGCTACACCTTC
CDR3: CASSIRLGGYTF
J: TRBJ1-2
V: TRBV19
D: NA
size: NA

DNA: TGTGCCAGCAGCGGACAGGGGCTGAACACTGAAGCTTTCTTT
CDR3: CASSGQGLNTEAFF
J: TRBJ1-1
V: TRBV4-2
D: TRBD1
size: NA

DNA: TGTGCCAGCAGCTTGGGACCACGGGAGACCCAGTACTTC
CDR3: CASSLGPRETQYF
J: TRBJ2-5
V: TRBV5-4
D: NA
size: NA

DNA: TGCAGTGCTAGAGCCCTTGGGACAGGGGCTTTCTTT
CDR3: CSARALGTGAFF
J: TRBJ1-1
V: TRBV20-1
D: TRBD1
size: NA

DNA: TGTGCCAGCAGCTCCCAAAACCGGGGAGGGACAGGGGTCTATGGCTACACCTTC
CDR3: CASSSQNRGGTGVYGYTF
J: TRBJ1-2
V: TRBV7-8
D: TRBD1
size: once

DNA: TGTGCCTGGAGTGACCGGGATTGGAGACTCTTC
CDR3: CAWSDRDWRLF
J: TRBJ2-1
V: TRBV30
D: NA
size: NA

DNA: TGTGCCAGCTCACCGTGGGACAGGGCCTCCTACGAGCAGTACTTC
CDR3: CASSPWDRASYEQYF
J: TRBJ2-7
V: TRBV18
D: TRBD1
size: NA

DNA: TGTGCCACCAGTGGGCGGGCTGGGGCCAACGTCCTGACTTTC
CDR3: CATSGRAGANVLTF
J: TRBJ2-6
V: TRBV24-1
D: NA
size: NA

DNA: TGTGCCAGCAGTTTTACGTGGACCTCGATTAGGTCACCCCTCCACTTT
CDR3: CASSFTWTSIRSPLHF
J: TRBJ1-6
V: TRBV27
D: NA
size: NA

DNA: TGTGCCAGCAGCTTCGGGGAAGGCTACACCTTC
CDR3: CASSFGEGYTF
J: TRBJ1-2
V: TRBV3-1
D: NA
size: NA

DNA: TGTGCCAGCAGCCCCCAGACTGGGGCCAACGTCCTGACTTTC
CDR3: CASSPQTGANVLTF
J: TRBJ2-6
V: TRBV5-4
D: NA
size: NA

DNA: TGTGCCAGCAGCTTTAGGCTAGCGGGGGGGCCGGGGCAGTTCTTC
CDR3: CASSFRLAGGPGQFF
J: TRBJ2-1
V: TRBV11-2
D: TRBD2
size: few

DNA: TGTGCCAGTCGACAGGGTCCCCCTACGGAGACCCAGTACTTC
CDR3: CASRQGPPTETQYF
J: TRBJ2-5
V: TRBV6-6
D: TRBD1
size: NA

DNA: TGCAGCGTAGAGACCCAACTAGCGGGGGACCGTAATGAGCAGTTCTTC
CDR3: CSVETQLAGDRNEQFF
J: TRBJ2-1
V: TRBV29-1
D: TRBD2
size: NA